The 14 T cell receptor beta chains in this list originate from one sample, sequenced in a study of blood T cell repertoires in COVID-19. Here immunoSEQ multiplex PCR was the method, and the copy in TCRdb shows in-frame clones only, minus some. The sample has some 15,000 clones; approximately 76% are singletons. The material sequenced was peripheral blood. These receptor sequences come from a man between 65 and 80 years old with active or convalescent COVID-19.

This clone was seen just once. The chain combines TRBV7-2 with TRBJ2-7; tentatively, D is TRBD2 (6 bases). Per the germline V gene, CDR1 is SGHTA and CDR2 is FQGNSA. V was pared by 5 bases and J by 3 bases, with 14 bases between. The CDR3 spans 14 residues. CDR3 protein: CASSRSGFYYEQYF. CDR3 coding DNA: TGTGCCAGCAGCCGTAGCGGTTTTTACTACGAGCAGTACTTC.

This chain links TRBV5-1 with TRBJ2-3; D ambiguous. CDR3 length: 14 amino acids. Germline V lookup: CDR1 SGHRS, CDR2 YFSETQ. Trimming pared 0 bases from V and 1 base from J, leaving 6 bases between. CDR3 nucleotides: TGCGCCAGCAGCTTGGCTCCGGGCACAGATACGCAGTATTTT. As protein: CASSLAPGTDTQYF.

The chain carries TRBV5-6 and TRBJ1-1, with a weak D call TRBD1 (5 bases). Trimming removed 4 bases at V and 3 bases at J, with 10 bases between. The germline gives CDR1 SGHDT, CDR2 YYEEEE. The length of the CDR3 is 13 residues. CDR3 loop: CASSLLQDTEAFF. The CDR3 coding sequence is TGTGCCAGCAGCCTGTTACAGGACACTGAAGCTTTCTTT.

The gene calls are TRBV3-1 (or the pseudogene TRBV3-2) and TRBJ1-3; D gene ambiguous. This CDR3 is built from 14 residues. Trimming stripped 4 bases from V and 4 bases from J, with 11 bases between. The germline V gene encodes CDR1 LGHDT and CDR2 YNNKEL (reference sequence). The chain's CDR3 is CASSLRVAGNTIYF. DNA for the CDR3: TGTGCCAGCAGCCTGAGGGTAGCGGGAAACACCATATATTTT.

V and J are TRBV19 and TRBJ2-3, with TRBD2 matching over 7 bases. Germline CDR1 reads LNHDA; CDR2 reads SQIVND (reference sequence). Germline trimming cut 7 bases from V and 2 bases from J; bases unmatched to any gene: 6. This CDR3 contains 14 residues. As DNA, the CDR3 is TGTGCCAGTAAGCTCCGGGGGGTCACAGATACGCAGTATTTT. Translation: CASKLRGVTDTQYF.

The chain is built from TRBV4-3 and TRBJ2-3; TRBD2 aligns across 11 bases. This CDR3 region has 15 residues. V shed 4 bases and J 4 bases; nucleotides not matched to a gene: 4. Looked up from germline, CDR1 is LGHNA and CDR2 is YSLEER. DNA for the CDR3: TGCGCCAGCAGCCGACGTAGCGGGGGGGCAGATACGCAGTATTTT. This codes for CASSRRSGGADTQYF.

The V and J genes are TRBV7-2 and TRBJ1-2, with unresolved D. The V and J ends lost 3 bases and 8 bases respectively, with 16 bases between them. Germline values: CDR1 SGHTA, CDR2 FQGNSA. The CDR3 runs 14 residues. The CDR3 DNA follows: TGTGCCAGCAGCTTTACGAGGACGGGAGGAGGCTACACCTTC. Translated, it gives CASSFTRTGGGYTF.

The V and J genes are TRBV7-9 and TRBJ1-6, with D perhaps TRBD1 (6 bases). Germline V gene lookup returns CDR1 SEHNR and CDR2 FQNEAQ (reference sequence). CDR3 length: 13 amino acids. With 5 bases removed from V and 7 bases from J, the gap between germline ends came to 9 bases. CDR3 in DNA: TGTGCCAGCAGCGACACAGGGAATTCACCCCTCCACTTT. This codes for CASSDTGNSPLHF.

The V and J genes are TRBV2 and TRBJ2-3; TRBD2 matches 7 bases. This CDR3 spans 14 amino acids. The germline CDR1 and CDR2 sequences are SNHLY and FYNNEI. With V trimmed by 1 base and J by 4 bases, 2 bases remained unmatched. The CDR3, as DNA: TGTGCCAGCAGTGAAGGTAGCGGGTCAGATACGCAGTATTTT. Translation: CASSEGSGSDTQYF.

The V call is TRBV7-2, the J call TRBJ2-1; perhaps TRBD2 as D (6 bases). V lost 5 bases, J lost 4 bases, and 15 bases lay in between. The CDR3 spans 15 residues. CDR1 and CDR2 (germline): SGHTA, FQGNSA. The CDR3 nucleotides are TGTGCCAGCAGCCCCACTAGCAGCCAATACAATGAGCAGTTCTTC. Encoded protein: CASSPTSSQYNEQFF.

This clone has a single count. The CDR3 is CATSDSRLAGAAEQFF. The CDR3 DNA is TGTGCCACCAGTGATTCGCGACTAGCGGGAGCTGCTGAGCAGTTCTTC. The rearrangement joins TRBV24-1 to TRBJ2-1, with 12 bases fitting TRBD2. Germline V gene data show CDR1 as KGHDR and CDR2 as SFDVKD. The CDR3 loop spans 16 amino acids. Trimming at V came to 2 bases and at J to 9 bases, leaving 7 bases not matched to a gene.

This clone has only a few counts. Here the CDR3 DNA reads TGTGCCAGCAGCCTGGACAGGAACACTGAAGCTTTCTTT. Amino acid sequence: CASSLDRNTEAFF. The chain recombines TRBV7-2 with TRBJ1-1; a weak D match, TRBD1 (6 bases). The CDR3 is 13 amino acids. Between the trimmed V and J ends, which lost 5 bases and 1 base, there was a span of 8 bases. CDR1 SGHTA and CDR2 FQGNSA come from the germline V gene.

The chain is built from TRBV28 and TRBJ1-2; 10 bases are shared with TRBD1. V was pared by 5 bases and J by 2 bases, with 2 bases of the junction left unmatched. The CDR3 has 14 amino acids. Germline values: CDR1 MDHEN, CDR2 SYDVKM. The CDR3 sequence: CASSGTGVNYGYTF. In DNA form, the CDR3 reads TGTGCCAGCAGTGGGACAGGGGTGAACTATGGCTACACCTTC.

This CDR3 reads CASSFRGAGSRTEAFF. CDR3 DNA: TGTGCCAGCAGCTTCAGGGGCGCAGGCTCTAGGACTGAAGCTTTCTTT. The chain joins TRBV5-6 to TRBJ1-1; D is perhaps TRBD1 (6 bases). CDR3 size: 16 residues. The V gene's germline CDR1 is SGHDT and CDR2 YYEEEE. The V and J ends lost 2 bases and 5 bases respectively, with 19 bases between them.